What follows describes a single TCR beta chain. The antigen is undetermined. Sequenced by immunoSEQ multiplex PCR; TCRdb stores in-frame clones only, minus some. The table lists over 120,000 clones, 80% to 95% of them singletons. The data belong to a study of graft-versus-host responses after intestinal transplantation. Study information: Each patient got anti-thymocyte globulin induction, then tacrolimus and steroids for roughly 3 years. The study's findings and limits: The authors found GvH clones in recipient marrow, some appearing first in ileum or blood. Peak circulating GvH clone levels were associated with early post-transplant HvG declines.

This CDR3 has 13 amino acids. Trimming removed 2 bases from V and 4 bases from J, with 12 bases in between. The germline V gene has CDR1 SQVTM and CDR2 ANQGSEA. The receptor was derived from a human donor who received an intestinal transplant. Specimen: unstimulated CD4+ T cells sorted from spleen or lymph node cells, collected before intestinal transplant. The V call is TRBV29-1, the J call TRBJ2-7; D call uncertain. The CDR3 protein is CSVENTVGYEQYF. The CDR3 coding sequence is TGCAGCGTTGAAAACACAGTGGGGTACGAGCAGTACTTC.